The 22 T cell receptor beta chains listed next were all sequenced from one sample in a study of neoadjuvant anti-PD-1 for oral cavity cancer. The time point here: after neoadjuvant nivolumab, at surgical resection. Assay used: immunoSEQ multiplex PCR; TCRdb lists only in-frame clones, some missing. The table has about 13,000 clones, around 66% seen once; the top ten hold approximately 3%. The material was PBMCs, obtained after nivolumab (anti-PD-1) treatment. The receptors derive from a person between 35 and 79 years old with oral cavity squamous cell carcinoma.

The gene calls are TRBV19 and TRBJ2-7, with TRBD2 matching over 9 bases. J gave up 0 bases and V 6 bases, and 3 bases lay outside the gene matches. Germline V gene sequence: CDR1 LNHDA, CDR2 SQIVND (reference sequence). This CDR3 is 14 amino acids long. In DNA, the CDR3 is TGTGCCAGTAGAAAGGGACTAGCCTCCTACGAGCAGTACTTC. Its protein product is CASRKGLASYEQYF.

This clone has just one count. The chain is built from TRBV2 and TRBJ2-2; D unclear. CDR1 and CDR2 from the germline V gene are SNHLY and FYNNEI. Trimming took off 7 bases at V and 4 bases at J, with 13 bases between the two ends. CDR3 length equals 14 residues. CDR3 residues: CASKAGLSTGELFF. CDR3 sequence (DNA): TGTGCCAGCAAGGCAGGCCTATCCACCGGGGAGCTGTTTTTT.

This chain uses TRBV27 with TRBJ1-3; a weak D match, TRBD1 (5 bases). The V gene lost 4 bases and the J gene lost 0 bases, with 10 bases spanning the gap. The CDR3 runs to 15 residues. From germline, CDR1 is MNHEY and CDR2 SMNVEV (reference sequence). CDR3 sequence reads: CASSSLGVSGNTIYF. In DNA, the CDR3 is TGTGCCAGCAGTTCCCTAGGGGTCTCTGGAAACACCATATATTTT.

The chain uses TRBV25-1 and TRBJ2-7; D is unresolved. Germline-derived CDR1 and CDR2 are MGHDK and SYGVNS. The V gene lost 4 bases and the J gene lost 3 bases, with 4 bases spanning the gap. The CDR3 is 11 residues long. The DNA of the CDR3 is TGTGCCAGCAGTGGGGGCTACGAGCAGTACTTC. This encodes CASSGGYEQYF.

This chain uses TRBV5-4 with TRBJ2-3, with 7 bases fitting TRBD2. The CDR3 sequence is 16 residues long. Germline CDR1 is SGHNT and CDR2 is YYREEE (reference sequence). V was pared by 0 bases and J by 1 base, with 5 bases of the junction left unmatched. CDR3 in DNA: TGTGCCAGCAGCTTGGTCCTAGCGGTCGGCACAGATACGCAGTATTTT. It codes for CASSLVLAVGTDTQYF.

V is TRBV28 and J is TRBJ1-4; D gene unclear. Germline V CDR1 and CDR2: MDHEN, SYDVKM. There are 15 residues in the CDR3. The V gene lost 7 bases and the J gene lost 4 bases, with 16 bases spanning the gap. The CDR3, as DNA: TGTGCCAGCACCTCCTTGGCGGGATTTAATGAAAAACTGTTTTTT. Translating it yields CASTSLAGFNEKLFF.

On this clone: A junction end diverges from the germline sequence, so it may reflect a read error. The CDR3 loop reads CASSTGLNQPQHF. The CDR3 DNA reads as TGTGCTAGCAGCACGGGCCTCAATCAGCCCCAGCATTTT. V is TRBV7-7 and J is TRBJ1-5, with no clear D. The CDR3 covers 13 residues. CDR1 is SSHAT, CDR2 FNYEAQ, per germline (reference sequence).

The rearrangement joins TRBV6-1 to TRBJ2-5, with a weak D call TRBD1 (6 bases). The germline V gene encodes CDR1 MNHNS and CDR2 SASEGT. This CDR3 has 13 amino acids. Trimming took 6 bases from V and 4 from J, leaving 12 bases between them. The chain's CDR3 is CASRQGSGETQYF. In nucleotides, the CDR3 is TGTGCCAGCAGGCAGGGGTCGGGAGAGACCCAGTACTTC.

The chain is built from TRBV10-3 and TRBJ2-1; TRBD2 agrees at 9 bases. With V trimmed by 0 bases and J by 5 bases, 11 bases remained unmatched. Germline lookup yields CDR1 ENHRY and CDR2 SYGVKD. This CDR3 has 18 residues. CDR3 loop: CAISESQPGLAGNNEQFF. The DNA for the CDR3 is TGTGCCATCAGTGAGTCACAACCCGGGCTAGCGGGGAACAATGAGCAGTTCTTC.

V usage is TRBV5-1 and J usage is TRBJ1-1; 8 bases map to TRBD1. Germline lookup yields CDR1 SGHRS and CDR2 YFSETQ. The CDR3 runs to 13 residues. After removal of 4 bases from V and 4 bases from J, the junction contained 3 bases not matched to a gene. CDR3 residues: CASSEQGGTEAFF. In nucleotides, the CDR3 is TGCGCCAGCAGCGAACAGGGGGGCACTGAAGCTTTCTTT. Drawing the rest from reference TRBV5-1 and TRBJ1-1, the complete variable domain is KAGVTQTPRYLIKTRGQQVTLSCSPISGHRSVSWYQQTPGQGLQFLFEYFSETQRNKGNFPGRFSGRQFSNSRSEMNVSTLELGDSALYLCASSEQGGTEAFFGQGTRLTVV.

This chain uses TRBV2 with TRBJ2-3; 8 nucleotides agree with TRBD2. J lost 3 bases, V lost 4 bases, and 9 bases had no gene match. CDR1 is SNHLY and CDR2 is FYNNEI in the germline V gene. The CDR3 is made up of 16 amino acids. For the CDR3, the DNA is TGTGCCAGCAGTGTCCTAGCGGGTGAAGTGACAGATACGCAGTATTTT. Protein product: CASSVLAGEVTDTQYF.

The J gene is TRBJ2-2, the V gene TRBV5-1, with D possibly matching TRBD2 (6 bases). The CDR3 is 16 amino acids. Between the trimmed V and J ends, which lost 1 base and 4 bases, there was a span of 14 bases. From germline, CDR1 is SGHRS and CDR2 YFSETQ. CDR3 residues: CASSLFSSAGTGELFF. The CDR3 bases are TGCGCCAGCAGCTTGTTCTCTAGCGCGGGCACCGGGGAGCTGTTTTTT.

CDR3 sequence: CASTEGQPRMNTEAFF. The CDR3 nucleotides are TGTGCCAGTACCGAGGGACAGCCCAGAATGAACACTGAAGCTTTCTTT. V and J are TRBV19 and TRBJ1-1, with 7 bases fitting TRBD1. With V trimmed by 7 bases and J by 0 bases, 11 bases remained unmatched. This CDR3 comprises 16 residues. Germline assignment: CDR1 LNHDA and CDR2 SQIVND (reference sequence).

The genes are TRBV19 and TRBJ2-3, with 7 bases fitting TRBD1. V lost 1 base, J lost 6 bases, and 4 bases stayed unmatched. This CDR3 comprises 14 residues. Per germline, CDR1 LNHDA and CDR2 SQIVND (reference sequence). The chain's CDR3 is CASSIGLQGDTQYF. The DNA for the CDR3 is TGTGCCAGTAGTATAGGTCTACAGGGGGATACGCAGTATTTT.

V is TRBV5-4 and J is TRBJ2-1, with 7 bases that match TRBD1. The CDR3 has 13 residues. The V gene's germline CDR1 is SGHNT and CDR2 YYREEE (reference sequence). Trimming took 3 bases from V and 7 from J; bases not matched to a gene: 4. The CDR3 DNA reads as TGTGCCAGCAGCTGGACAGGTTTGAATGAGCAGTTCTTC. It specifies CASSWTGLNEQFF.

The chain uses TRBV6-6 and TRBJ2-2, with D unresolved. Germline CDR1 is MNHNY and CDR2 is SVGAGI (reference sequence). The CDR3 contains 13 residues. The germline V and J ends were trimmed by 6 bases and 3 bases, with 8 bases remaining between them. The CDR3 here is CASSLHDTGELFF. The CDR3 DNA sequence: TGTGCCAGCAGCCTCCATGACACCGGGGAGCTGTTTTTT.

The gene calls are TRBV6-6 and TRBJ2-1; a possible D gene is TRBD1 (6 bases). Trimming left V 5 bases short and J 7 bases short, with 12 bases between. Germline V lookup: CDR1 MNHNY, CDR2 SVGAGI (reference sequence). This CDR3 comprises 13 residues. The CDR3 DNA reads TGTGCCAGCAGTAGGACAGAAGGGAATGAGCAGTTCTTC. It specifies CASSRTEGNEQFF.

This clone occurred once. CDR3 nucleotides: TGTGCCAGCAGCGTAGCTGGACAGAACGGGGAAAAACTGTTTTTT. Encoded protein: CASSVAGQNGEKLFF. V is TRBV9 and J is TRBJ1-4; D possibly corresponds to TRBD1 (6 bases). Trimming took off 0 bases at V and 8 bases at J, with 14 bases between the two ends. The germline CDR1 and CDR2 sequences are SGDLS and YYNGEE. The CDR3 has 15 residues.

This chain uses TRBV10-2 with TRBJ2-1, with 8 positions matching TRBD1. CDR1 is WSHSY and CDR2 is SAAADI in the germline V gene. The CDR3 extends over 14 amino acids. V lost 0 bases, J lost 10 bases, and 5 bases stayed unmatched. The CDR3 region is CASSESLGQEEQFF. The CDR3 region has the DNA TGCGCCAGCAGTGAGTCGTTGGGACAGGAAGAGCAGTTCTTC.

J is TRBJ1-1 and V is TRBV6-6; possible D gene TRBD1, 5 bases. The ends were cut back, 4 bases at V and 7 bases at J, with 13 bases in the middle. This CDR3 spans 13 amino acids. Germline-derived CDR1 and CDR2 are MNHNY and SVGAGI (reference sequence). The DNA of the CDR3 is TGTGCCAGCAGTTCGGGACTGCTGCATGAAGCTTTCTTT. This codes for CASSSGLLHEAFF.

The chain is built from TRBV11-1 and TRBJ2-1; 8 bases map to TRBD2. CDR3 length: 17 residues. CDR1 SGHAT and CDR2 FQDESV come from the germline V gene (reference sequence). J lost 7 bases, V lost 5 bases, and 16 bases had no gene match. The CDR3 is CASSKGGWGLVGNEQFF. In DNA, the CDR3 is TGTGCCAGCAGCAAAGGGGGTTGGGGACTAGTTGGAAATGAGCAGTTCTTC.

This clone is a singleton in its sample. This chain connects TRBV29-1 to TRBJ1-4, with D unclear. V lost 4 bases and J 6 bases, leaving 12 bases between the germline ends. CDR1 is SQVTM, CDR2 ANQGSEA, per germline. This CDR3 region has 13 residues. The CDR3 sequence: CSVVLDAYEKLFF. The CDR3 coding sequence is TGCAGCGTTGTTCTAGACGCATATGAAAAACTGTTTTTT.